Reported below is one TCR beta chain. Its specificity is unknown. Sequencing used immunoSEQ multiplex PCR; TCRdb keeps in-frame clones, though not all of them. The repertoire holds over 110,000 clones, around four fifths seen once, with 1.4% in the top ten. The data were taken from a study of cytomegalovirus exposure and HLA in healthy donors. Findings and caveats of the study: Investigators reported approximately 170 TCR beta chains as tied to cytomegalovirus.

The CDR3 runs to 18 residues. CDR1 MGHRA and CDR2 YSYEKL come from the germline V gene. The V end was cut by 2 bases, the J end by 4 bases, with 18 bases between. The chain carries TRBV4-1 and TRBJ1-6; a possible D gene is TRBD1 (5 bases). The sequenced sample consisted of PBMCs. This TCR was recovered from a woman aged 25 to 45 in good health and CMV-seronegative. The CDR3 DNA reads as TGCGCCAGCAGCCAAAGCCCGGGGGGGAAGGGATATAATTCACCCCTCCACTTT. Its translation: CASSQSPGGKGYNSPLHF.